Presented here are 28 T cell receptor beta chains from one specimen sequenced in a study of T-cell memory formation after mild COVID-19. TCRdb recomputed calls from the 5' RACE reads with MiXCR, one row per CDR3 protein. The profile shows approximately 560,000 distinct CDR3 sequences, about 18% of them singletons. The sample taken for sequencing was PBMCs or a T cell subset sorted from them (not recorded which). The receptor source for this set is an adult woman who had mild COVID-19 (a few samples of this study predate the infection). Cell type and time point are not known.

The V call is TRBV7-6, the J call TRBJ2-3, with D unclear. Trimming took off 1 base at V and 5 bases at J, with 10 bases between the two ends. This CDR3 is 14 amino acids long. Germline CDR1 is SGHVS and CDR2 is FNYEAQ. CDR3 bases: TGTGCCAGCAGCTTAGGGGCTAGTCAAGATACGCAGTATTTT. Translation: CASSLGASQDTQYF.

The V call is TRBV29-1, the J call TRBJ2-7; 7 bases fit TRBD2. The germline gives CDR1 SQVTM, CDR2 ANQGSEA. The CDR3 is made up of 14 amino acids. The V gene end was trimmed by 0 bases and the J gene end by 3 bases; junction bases not matched to a gene: 5. The CDR3 loop is CSVEDLGEGYEQYF. The CDR3 DNA follows: TGCAGCGTTGAAGATCTCGGGGAGGGCTACGAGCAGTACTTC.

This clonotype occurred a few times. V gene TRBV9 combines with J gene TRBJ2-3, with 7 bases fitting TRBD1. Trimming took 2 bases from V and 1 from J; bases not matched to a gene: 4. CDR3 length equals 15 residues. Germline V gene lookup returns CDR1 SGDLS and CDR2 YYNGEE. The CDR3 region is CASSVHRGGTDTQYF. Written as DNA, the CDR3 is TGTGCCAGCAGCGTCCACAGGGGAGGCACAGATACGCAGTATTTT.

This clonotype was counted a few times. J is TRBJ1-1 and V is TRBV6-5; no firm D call. The CDR3 runs 13 residues. Trimming stripped 6 bases from V and 1 base from J, with 9 bases between. Germline CDR1 MNHEY, CDR2 SVGAGI. In nucleotides, the CDR3 is TGTGCCAGCAGCGTACACCCGAACACTGAAGCTTTCTTT. Its translation: CASSVHPNTEAFF.

The rearrangement uses TRBV7-9 and TRBJ2-7, with TRBD1 matching over 7 bases. V lost 0 bases to trimming and J lost 6 bases; unmatched junction nucleotides: 8. The CDR3 contains 15 residues. Germline CDR1 reads SEHNR; CDR2 reads FQNEAQ (reference sequence). The CDR3 sequence: CASSLAPGQTSEQYF. DNA of the CDR3: TGTGCCAGCAGCTTAGCGCCGGGACAGACGAGCGAGCAGTACTTC.

J is TRBJ2-1 and V is TRBV9; unclear D gene. V lost 0 bases and J lost 7, with 11 bases in between. The V gene's germline CDR1 is SGDLS and CDR2 YYNGEE. The CDR3 has 14 residues. The CDR3 spells CASSVDLGFNEQFF. CDR3 sequence (DNA): TGTGCCAGCAGCGTAGATTTGGGGTTTAATGAGCAGTTCTTC.

The rearrangement links TRBV6-2 or TRBV6-3 to TRBJ2-1; 8 bases are a match to TRBD1. The V and J ends lost 5 bases and 3 bases, in that order; junction bases with no gene match: 9. CDR1 is MNHEY, CDR2 SVGEGT, per germline. CDR3 length equals 16 residues. The CDR3: CASSDPTGALYNEQFF. The CDR3 region has the DNA TGTGCCAGCAGTGACCCGACAGGGGCCCTCTACAATGAGCAGTTCTTC.

This clonotype was picked up a small number of times. CDR3 residues: CASSLVESNEQFF. The CDR3 DNA sequence: TGTGCCAGCAGCTTGGTCGAGAGCAATGAGCAGTTCTTC. This chain links TRBV5-6 with TRBJ2-1; no clear D. V lost 0 bases, J lost 6 bases, and 7 bases lay in between. Germline assignment: CDR1 SGHDT and CDR2 YYEEEE. This CDR3 has 13 residues.

The rearrangement uses TRBV19 and TRBJ2-7; D gene uncertain. The CDR3 consists of 13 residues. The V end was cut by 4 bases, the J end by 4 bases, with 11 bases between. Per germline, CDR1 LNHDA and CDR2 SQIVND (reference sequence). CDR3 bases: TGTGCCAGTAGTACCACGATCTGGTACGAGCAGTACTTC. This encodes CASSTTIWYEQYF.

In this sample, this clonotype turned up many times. V is TRBV7-9 and J is TRBJ2-7; tentative D call: TRBD2 (6 bases). The CDR3 sequence is 13 residues long. The germline CDR1 and CDR2 sequences are SEHNR and FQNEAQ (reference sequence). V was trimmed by 5 bases and J by 2 bases, leaving 10 bases between them. The CDR3 spells CASSPRDTYEQYF. CDR3 sequence (DNA): TGTGCCAGCAGCCCGCGGGATACCTACGAGCAGTACTTC.

The J gene is TRBJ1-3, the V gene TRBV12-3 or TRBV12-4, with TRBD1 identical over 7 bases. With 4 bases clipped from V and 5 bases from J, the junction kept 2 bases outside the gene matches. The CDR3 consists of 13 residues. CDR3 in DNA: TGTGCCAGCAGTTCGGGACAGAGAAACACCATATATTTT. It is translated as CASSSGQRNTIYF.

This sequence joins TRBV12-3 or TRBV12-4 and TRBJ1-1; D remains ambiguous. The length of the CDR3 is 13 residues. V lost 5 bases to trimming and J lost 6 bases, with 13 bases between them. Written as DNA, the CDR3 is TGTGCCAGCAGTCGAGGACCCGGGGCTGAAGCTTTCTTT. As protein: CASSRGPGAEAFF.

J is TRBJ2-2 and V is TRBV9; the D is unclear. This CDR3 comprises 15 residues. Germline loops: CDR1 SGDLS, CDR2 YYNGEE. V was clipped by 0 bases and J by 4 bases, with 10 bases between them. CDR3 amino acids: CASSVVGDTTGELFF. The CDR3 region has the DNA TGTGCCAGCAGCGTAGTTGGAGACACCACCGGGGAGCTGTTTTTT.

This rearrangement joins TRBV12-3 or TRBV12-4 to TRBJ2-3; D unresolved. The CDR3 length is 13 residues. V lost 4 bases and J lost 3, with 8 bases in between. For the CDR3, the DNA is TGTGCCAGCAGTTCGGACGGAACAGATACGCAGTATTTT. It is translated as CASSSDGTDTQYF.

The V and J genes are TRBV2 and TRBJ2-1, with a possible D match to TRBD2 (6 bases). This CDR3 has 13 amino acids. The germline V gene has CDR1 SNHLY and CDR2 FYNNEI. V was trimmed by 2 bases and J by 9 bases, leaving 11 bases between them. CDR3 sequence (DNA): TGTGCCAGCAGTGAAAGCTGGCGGGGTGAGCAGTTCTTC. It specifies CASSESWRGEQFF.

The sample holds a few counts of this clonotype. The V call is TRBV29-1, the J call TRBJ2-7, with a weak D call TRBD2 (5 bases). Per germline, CDR1 SQVTM and CDR2 ANQGSEA. Between the trimmed V and J ends, which lost 0 bases and 3 bases, there was a span of 12 bases. This CDR3 is built from 14 residues. The CDR3 DNA sequence: TGCAGCGTTGAAGAACCGGGAATCGACTACGAGCAGTACTTC. Translation gives CSVEEPGIDYEQYF.

The CDR3 here is CASSPVLAGGIDHTDTQYF. The CDR3 DNA is TGTGCCAGCAGCCCCGTACTAGCGGGAGGGATTGACCACACAGATACGCAGTATTTT. The chain combines TRBV7-3 with TRBJ2-3; 13 nucleotides align to TRBD2. With 5 bases clipped from V and 2 bases from J, the junction kept 13 bases outside the gene matches. This CDR3 has 19 amino acids. CDR1 and CDR2 from the germline V gene are SGHTA and FQGTGA.

This clonotype has just a few counts. This chain joins TRBV3-1 and TRBJ1-6; D remains ambiguous. V lost 4 bases, J lost 8 bases, and 9 bases lay in between. The CDR3 extends over 13 amino acids. Germline-derived CDR1 and CDR2 are LGHDT and YNNKEL (reference sequence). The CDR3 sequence is CASSRWADSPLHF. The CDR3, as DNA: TGTGCCAGCAGCCGGTGGGCGGATTCACCCCTCCACTTT.

The chain combines TRBV7-9 with TRBJ2-3; D unclear. Germline V gene data show CDR1 as SEHNR and CDR2 as FQNEAQ (reference sequence). This CDR3 region has 13 residues. Trimming stripped 6 bases from V and 0 bases from J, with 7 bases between. Here the CDR3 DNA reads TGTGCCAGCAGAATTGGGAGCACAGATACGCAGTATTTT. Amino acid sequence: CASRIGSTDTQYF.

This clonotype was picked up a small number of times. The rearrangement uses TRBV7-6 and TRBJ2-7, with 8 bases aligning to TRBD2. Germline V gives CDR1 SGHVS, CDR2 FNYEAQ. J gave up 5 bases and V 0 bases, and 3 bases lay outside the gene matches. The length of the CDR3 is 14 residues. The CDR3 protein is CASSLAGLDHEQYF. Here the CDR3 DNA reads TGTGCCAGCAGCTTAGCGGGACTAGATCACGAGCAGTACTTC.

The genes are TRBV19 and TRBJ2-1; weak D call: TRBD2 (5 bases). The CDR3 length is 15 residues. V gave up 6 bases and J gave up 1 base, with 13 bases separating them. CDR1 is LNHDA, CDR2 SQIVND, per germline (reference sequence). The CDR3 region has the DNA TGTGCCAGTAGCCGCCGGACTGATTCCTACAATGAGCAGTTCTTC. Translated, it gives CASSRRTDSYNEQFF.

This clonotype was seen at least ten times. The V call is TRBV10-3, the J call TRBJ2-7, with 8 bases lining up with TRBD1. V gave up 2 bases and J gave up 7 bases; unmatched junction bases: 10. CDR3 length: 15 amino acids. CDR1 is ENHRY and CDR2 is SYGVKD in the germline V gene. The CDR3 DNA reads as TGTGCCATCAGTGAGCAAAGGGACAGGCTGTCGGAGCAGTACTTC. It specifies CAISEQRDRLSEQYF.

The chain has TRBV6-1 and TRBJ1-5; D gene ambiguous. The CDR3 totals 14 residues. Germline V gene sequence: CDR1 MNHNS, CDR2 SASEGT. V lost 1 base, J lost 4 bases, and 8 bases lay in between. The CDR3 region is CASSEDAGNQPQHF. In DNA form, the CDR3 reads TGTGCCAGCAGTGAAGACGCGGGGAATCAGCCCCAGCATTTT.

This clonotype was detected a few times. The chain links TRBV5-1 to TRBJ1-3, with no clear D. Per the germline V gene, CDR1 is SGHRS and CDR2 is YFSETQ. CDR3 size: 13 residues. V was pared by 0 bases and J by 7 bases, with 8 bases between. The CDR3, as DNA: TGCGCCAGCAGCTTGGAAACCCGGAACACCATATATTTT. This translates into CASSLETRNTIYF.

The chain uses TRBV3-1 and TRBJ2-1; the D gene is possibly TRBD2 (6 bases). Trimming shortened V by 5 bases and J by 5 bases, and 16 bases separated the two germline ends. Germline V gene lookup returns CDR1 LGHDT and CDR2 YNNKEL (reference sequence). This CDR3 has 15 amino acids. CDR3 coding DNA: TGTGCCAGCAGCTCCACTAGCCGACCACACAATGAGCAGTTCTTC. Its protein product is CASSSTSRPHNEQFF.

The chain recombines TRBV7-6 with TRBJ2-2; TRBD2 agrees at 15 bases. With 6 bases clipped from V and 5 bases from J, the junction kept 1 base outside the gene matches. Per germline, CDR1 SGHVS and CDR2 FNYEAQ. The CDR3 loop spans 15 amino acids. Here the CDR3 DNA reads TGTGCCAGCAGTGGACTAGCGGGGGGGACCGGGGAGCTGTTTTTT. It encodes CASSGLAGGTGELFF.

This clonotype was counted only a few times. The gene calls are TRBV12-3 or TRBV12-4 and TRBJ2-7; D gene unclear. This CDR3 has 12 residues. The V gene lost 6 bases and the J gene lost 3 bases, with 9 bases spanning the gap. Written as DNA, the CDR3 is TGTGCCAGCAGCCAACAGCGCTACGAGCAGTACTTC. Translation: CASSQQRYEQYF.

The sample holds many counts of this clonotype. The chain joins TRBV12-3 or TRBV12-4 to TRBJ1-2; D gene ambiguous. Trimming left V 4 bases short and J 1 base short, with 10 bases between. CDR3 length: 14 residues. DNA of the CDR3: TGTGCCAGCAGTTCCCTACGGGGTAACTATGGCTACACCTTC. It encodes CASSSLRGNYGYTF.